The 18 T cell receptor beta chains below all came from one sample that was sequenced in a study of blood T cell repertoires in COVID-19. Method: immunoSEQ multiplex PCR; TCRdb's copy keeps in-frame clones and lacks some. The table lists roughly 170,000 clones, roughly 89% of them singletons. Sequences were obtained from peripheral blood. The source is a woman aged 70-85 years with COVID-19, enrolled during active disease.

The CDR3: CASSSRTGGRGNQPQHF. DNA of the CDR3: TGTGCCAGCAGTTCGCGGACAGGGGGCCGGGGGAATCAGCCCCAGCATTTT. This chain uses TRBV27 with TRBJ1-5, with 11 bases matching TRBD1. In germline, CDR1 is MNHEY, CDR2 SMNVEV (reference sequence). The CDR3 covers 17 residues. With V trimmed by 4 bases and J by 4 bases, 9 bases remained unmatched.

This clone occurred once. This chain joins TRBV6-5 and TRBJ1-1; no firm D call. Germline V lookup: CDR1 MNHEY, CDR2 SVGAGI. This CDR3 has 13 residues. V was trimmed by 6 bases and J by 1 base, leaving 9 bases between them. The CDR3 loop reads CASRVVRNTEAFF. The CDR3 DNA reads TGTGCCAGCAGGGTAGTAAGGAACACTGAAGCTTTCTTT.

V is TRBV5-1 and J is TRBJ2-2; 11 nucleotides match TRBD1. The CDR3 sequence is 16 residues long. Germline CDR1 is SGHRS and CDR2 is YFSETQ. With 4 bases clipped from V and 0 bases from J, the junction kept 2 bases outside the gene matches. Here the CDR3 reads CASSRTGGANTGELFF. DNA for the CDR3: TGCGCCAGCAGCCGGACAGGGGGCGCGAACACCGGGGAGCTGTTTTTT.

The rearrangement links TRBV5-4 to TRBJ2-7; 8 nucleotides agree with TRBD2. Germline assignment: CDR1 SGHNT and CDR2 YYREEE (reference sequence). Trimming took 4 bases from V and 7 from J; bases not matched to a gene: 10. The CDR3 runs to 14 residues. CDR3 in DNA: TGTGCCAGCAGCAGAATCGGGACTAGAGATGAGCAGTACTTC. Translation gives CASSRIGTRDEQYF.

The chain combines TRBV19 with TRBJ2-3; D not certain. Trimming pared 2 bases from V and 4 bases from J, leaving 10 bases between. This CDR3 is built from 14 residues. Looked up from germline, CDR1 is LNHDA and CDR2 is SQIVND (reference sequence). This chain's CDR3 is CASSISPAADTQYF. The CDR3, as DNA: TGTGCCAGTAGTATAAGTCCCGCGGCAGATACGCAGTATTTT.

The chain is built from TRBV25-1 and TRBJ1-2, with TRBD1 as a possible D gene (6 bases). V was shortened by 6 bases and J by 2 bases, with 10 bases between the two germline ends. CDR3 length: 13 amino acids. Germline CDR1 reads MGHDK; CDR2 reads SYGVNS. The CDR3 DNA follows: TGTGCCAGCAGCGAACAGGGAAACTATGGCTACACCTTC. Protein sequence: CASSEQGNYGYTF.

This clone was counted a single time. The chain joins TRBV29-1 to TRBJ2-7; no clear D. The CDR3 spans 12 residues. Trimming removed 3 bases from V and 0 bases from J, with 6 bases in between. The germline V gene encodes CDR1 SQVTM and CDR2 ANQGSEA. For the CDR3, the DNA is TGCAGCGTTGAGGTCAGCTCCTACGAGCAGTACTTC. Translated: CSVEVSSYEQYF.

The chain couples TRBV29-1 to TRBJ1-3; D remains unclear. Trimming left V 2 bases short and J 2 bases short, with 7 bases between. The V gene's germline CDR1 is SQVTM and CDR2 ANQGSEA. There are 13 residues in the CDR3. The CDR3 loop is CSVERGTGNTIYF. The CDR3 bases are TGCAGCGTTGAACGGGGAACTGGAAACACCATATATTTT.

The DNA of the CDR3 is TGTGCCATTGGGACAGCCACGAACACCGGGGAGCTGTTTTTT. Its translation: CAIGTATNTGELFF. The chain links TRBV10-3 to TRBJ2-2, with 7 bases aligning to TRBD1. From germline, CDR1 is ENHRY and CDR2 SYGVKD. Trimming took 9 bases from V and 0 from J; bases not matched to a gene: 4. This CDR3 has 14 amino acids.

The CDR3 nucleotides are TGTGCCAGCAGCTTGGGGACTAGCGGGAAAGAAACAGATACGCAGTATTTT. Its translation: CASSLGTSGKETDTQYF. The chain recombines TRBV7-8 with TRBJ2-3, with 13 bases fitting TRBD2. After removal of 3 bases from V and 3 bases from J, the junction contained 6 bases not matched to a gene. The CDR3 runs to 17 residues. Germline CDR1 is SGHVS and CDR2 is FQNEAQ.

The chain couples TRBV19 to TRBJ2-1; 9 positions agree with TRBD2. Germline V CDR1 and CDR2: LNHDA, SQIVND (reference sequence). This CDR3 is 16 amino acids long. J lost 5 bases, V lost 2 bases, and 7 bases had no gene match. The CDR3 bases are TGTGCCAGTAGTATATCCGGGGGCGGGAGGGACAATGAGCAGTTCTTC. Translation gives CASSISGGGRDNEQFF.

This CDR3 reads CASSAGQGAQKAFF. CDR3 DNA: TGCGCCAGCAGCGCAGGACAGGGGGCGCAAAAAGCTTTCTTT. V and J are TRBV5-1 and TRBJ1-1, with 11 bases lining up with TRBD1. CDR1 is SGHRS and CDR2 is YFSETQ in the germline V gene. With V trimmed by 4 bases and J by 9 bases, 8 bases remained unmatched. The CDR3 spans 14 residues. The variable domain in full, with the rest retrieved from reference TRBV5-1 and TRBJ1-1, is KAGVTQTPRYLIKTRGQQVTLSCSPISGHRSVSWYQQTPGQGLQFLFEYFSETQRNKGNFPGRFSGRQFSNSRSEMNVSTLELGDSALYLCASSAGQGAQKAFFGQGTRLTVV.

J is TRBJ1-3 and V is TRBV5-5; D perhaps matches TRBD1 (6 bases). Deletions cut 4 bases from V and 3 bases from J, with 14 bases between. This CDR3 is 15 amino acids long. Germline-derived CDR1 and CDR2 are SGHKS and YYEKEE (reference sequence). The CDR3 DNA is TGTGCCAGCAGCGGTGGGACATCTTTTGGAAACACCATATATTTT. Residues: CASSGGTSFGNTIYF.

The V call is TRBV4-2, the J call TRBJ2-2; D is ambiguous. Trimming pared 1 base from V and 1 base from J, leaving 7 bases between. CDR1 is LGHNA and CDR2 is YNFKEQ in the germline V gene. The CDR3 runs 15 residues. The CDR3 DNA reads TGTGCCAGCAGCCAAGTCCCGGGGAACACCGGGGAGCTGTTTTTT. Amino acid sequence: CASSQVPGNTGELFF.

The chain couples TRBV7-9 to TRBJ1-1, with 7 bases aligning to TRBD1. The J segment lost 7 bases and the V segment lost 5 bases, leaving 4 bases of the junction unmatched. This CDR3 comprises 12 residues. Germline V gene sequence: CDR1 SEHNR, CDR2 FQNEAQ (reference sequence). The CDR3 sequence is CASSETGIEAFF. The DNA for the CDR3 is TGTGCCAGCAGCGAGACAGGGATTGAAGCTTTCTTT.

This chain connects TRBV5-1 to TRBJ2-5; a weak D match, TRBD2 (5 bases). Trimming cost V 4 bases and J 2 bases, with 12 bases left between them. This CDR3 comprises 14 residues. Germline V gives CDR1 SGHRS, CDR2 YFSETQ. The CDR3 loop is CASSPAGGQETQYF. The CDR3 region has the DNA TGCGCCAGCAGCCCTGCGGGCGGACAAGAGACCCAGTACTTC.

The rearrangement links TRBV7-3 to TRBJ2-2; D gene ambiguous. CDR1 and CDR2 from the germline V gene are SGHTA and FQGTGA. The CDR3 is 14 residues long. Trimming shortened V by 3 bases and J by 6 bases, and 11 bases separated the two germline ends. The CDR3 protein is CASSFGVSSGELFF. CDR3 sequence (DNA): TGTGCCAGCAGCTTCGGAGTATCGTCCGGGGAGCTGTTTTTT.

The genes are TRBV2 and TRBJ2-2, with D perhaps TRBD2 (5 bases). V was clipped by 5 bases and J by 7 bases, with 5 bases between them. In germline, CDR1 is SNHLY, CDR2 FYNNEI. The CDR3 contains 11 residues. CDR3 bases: TGTGCCAGCAGTCGGGGCGGGGAGCTGTTTTTT. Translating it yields CASSRGGELFF.